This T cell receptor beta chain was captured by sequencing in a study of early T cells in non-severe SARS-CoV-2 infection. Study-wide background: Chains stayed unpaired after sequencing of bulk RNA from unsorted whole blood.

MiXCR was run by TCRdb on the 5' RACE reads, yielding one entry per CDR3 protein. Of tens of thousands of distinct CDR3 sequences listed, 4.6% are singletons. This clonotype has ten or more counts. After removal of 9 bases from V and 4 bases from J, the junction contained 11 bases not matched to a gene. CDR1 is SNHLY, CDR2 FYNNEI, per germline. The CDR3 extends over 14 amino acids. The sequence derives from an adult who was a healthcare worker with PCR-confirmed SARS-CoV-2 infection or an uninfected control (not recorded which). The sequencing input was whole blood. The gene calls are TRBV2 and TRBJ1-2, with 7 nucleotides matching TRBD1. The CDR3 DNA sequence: TGTGCCAGACGAAGGACAGGTGTGATCTATGGCTACACCTTC. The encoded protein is CARRRTGVIYGYTF.